The 10 T cell receptor beta chains given below trace back to one sample, sequenced in a study of beta chain features in type 1 diabetes. Sequencing targeted expressed TCRB transcripts, as all isolated RNA had been reverse transcribed. Clones were sequenced by immunoSEQ multiplex PCR, and TCRdb holds only the in-frame ones, with some missing. Of approximately 380,000 clones detected, roughly 16% appear once; the ten largest clones hold 0.019%. Sequenced material: naive CD4+ T cells from blood. Every receptor here comes from a woman between 18 and 29 years old in good health.

This chain links TRBV29-1 with TRBJ1-1, with D possibly TRBD1 on 5 matching bases. Germline values: CDR1 SQVTM, CDR2 ANQGSEA. The CDR3 extends over 12 amino acids. The V end was cut by 0 bases, the J end by 8 bases, with 10 bases between. The CDR3 sequence: CSVEDRGREAFF. Here the CDR3 DNA reads TGCAGCGTTGAAGATAGGGGCAGAGAAGCTTTCTTT.

The rearrangement uses TRBV7-2 and TRBJ1-1; 11 positions match TRBD1. The CDR3 has 14 amino acids. The germline V gene encodes CDR1 SGHTA and CDR2 FQGNSA. The ends lost 5 bases at V and 5 bases at J; junction bases unmatched: 4. This CDR3 reads CASSPDRGRTEAFF. As DNA, the CDR3 is TGTGCCAGCAGCCCGGACAGGGGGCGAACTGAAGCTTTCTTT.

The rearrangement joins TRBV7-9 to TRBJ1-1, with D unresolved. V lost 7 bases to trimming and J lost 6 bases, with 21 bases between them. The CDR3 runs to 15 residues. The germline gives CDR1 SEHNR, CDR2 FQNEAQ (reference sequence). This CDR3 is CASNNLVGIGAEAFF. The CDR3 DNA sequence: TGTGCCAGCAACAACCTCGTCGGGATCGGTGCTGAAGCTTTCTTT.

The V call is TRBV7-9, the J call TRBJ1-2, with TRBD1 matching over 8 bases. Trimming cost V 5 bases and J 2 bases; bases outside gene matches: 13. Germline loops: CDR1 SEHNR, CDR2 FQNEAQ (reference sequence). This CDR3 has 17 residues. CDR3 amino acids: CASSPRGSGQENYGYTF. The CDR3, as DNA: TGTGCCAGCAGCCCCAGAGGGTCGGGACAGGAAAACTATGGCTACACCTTC.

This clone was counted between two and nine times. In the same sample, other DNA sequences code for this CDR3. The chain couples TRBV30 to TRBJ1-3; D not resolved. The CDR3 spans 13 residues. Deletions cut 3 bases from V and 0 bases from J, with 6 bases between. Germline assignment: CDR1 GTSNPN and CDR2 SVGIG (reference sequence). The CDR3 is CAWSASSGNTIYF. The CDR3 DNA reads TGTGCCTGGAGCGCCAGCTCTGGAAACACCATATATTTT.

This clone was observed a handful of times. The chain couples TRBV30 to TRBJ1-1, with 9 bases aligning to TRBD1. V trimming: 2 bases; J trimming: 6 bases; junction bases outside the gene matches: 7. The CDR3 extends over 14 amino acids. CDR1 is GTSNPN and CDR2 is SVGIG in the germline V gene (reference sequence). CDR3 nucleotides: TGTGCCTGGAGTCTCGACAGGGGGGTTTCTGAAGCTTTCTTT. Residues: CAWSLDRGVSEAFF. Using reference TRBV30 and TRBJ1-1 for the parts outside the CDR3, the full variable domain is SQTIHQWPATLVQPVGSPLSLECTVEGTSNPNLYWYRQAAGRGLQLLFYSVGIGQISSEVPQNLSASRPQDRQFILSSKKLLLSDSGFYLCAWSLDRGVSEAFFGQGTRLTVV.

The chain uses TRBV10-2 and TRBJ2-7; 12 nucleotides agree with TRBD2. The CDR3 spans 15 residues. From germline, CDR1 is WSHSY and CDR2 SAAADI. With 6 bases clipped from V and 0 bases from J, the junction kept 3 bases outside the gene matches. CDR3 nucleotide sequence: TGCGCCAGCAGCCCGACTAGCGGGAGCTCCTACGAGCAGTACTTC. It yields the protein CASSPTSGSSYEQYF.

The chain joins TRBV27 to TRBJ2-3; 9 nucleotides line up with TRBD1. The CDR3 has 14 residues. Trimming cost V 3 bases and J 6 bases; bases outside gene matches: 4. Germline V gene sequence: CDR1 MNHEY, CDR2 SMNVEV (reference sequence). CDR3 region: CASSLQQGADTQYF. CDR3 in DNA: TGTGCCAGCAGTTTGCAACAGGGGGCGGATACGCAGTATTTT.

The V gene is TRBV30, the J gene TRBJ1-5; perhaps TRBD1 as D (5 bases). The CDR3 spans 13 residues. V was clipped by 0 bases and J by 5 bases, with 8 bases between them. Looked up from germline, CDR1 is GTSNPN and CDR2 is SVGIG (reference sequence). CDR3 sequence (DNA): TGTGCCTGGAGTGTAGCGACAGATCAGCCCCAGCATTTT. Its protein product is CAWSVATDQPQHF.

The chain combines TRBV29-1 with TRBJ2-7, with 9 bases aligning to TRBD1. This CDR3 region has 13 residues. Germline-derived CDR1 and CDR2 are SQVTM and ANQGSEA. The trim removed 8 bases at V and 7 bases at J, leaving 12 bases unmatched. The CDR3 protein is CSPPRTGEREQYF. For the CDR3, the DNA is TGCAGCCCACCCCGGACAGGGGAACGTGAGCAGTACTTC.